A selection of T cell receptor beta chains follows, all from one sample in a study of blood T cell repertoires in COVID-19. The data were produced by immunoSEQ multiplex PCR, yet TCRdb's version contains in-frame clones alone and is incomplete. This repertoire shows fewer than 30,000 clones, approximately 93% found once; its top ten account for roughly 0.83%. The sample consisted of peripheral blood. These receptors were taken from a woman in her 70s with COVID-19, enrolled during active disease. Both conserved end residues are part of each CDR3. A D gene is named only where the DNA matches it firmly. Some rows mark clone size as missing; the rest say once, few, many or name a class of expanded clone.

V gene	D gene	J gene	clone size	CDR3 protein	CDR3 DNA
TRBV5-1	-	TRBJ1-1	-	CASSKRQENTEAFF	TGCGCCAGCAGCAAGCGACAGGAGAACACTGAAGCTTTCTTT
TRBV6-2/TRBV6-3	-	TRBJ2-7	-	CASSPTNPLGAQGQQYF	TGTGCCAGCAGCCCTACCAACCCCCTAGGGGCACAAGGCCAGCAGTACTTC
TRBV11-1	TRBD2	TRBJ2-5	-	CASSPRLAGGETQYF	TGTGCCAGCAGCCCGCGACTAGCGGGAGGTGAGACCCAGTACTTC
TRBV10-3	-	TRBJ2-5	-	CAISATQETQYF	TGTGCCATCAGTGCTACCCAAGAGACCCAGTACTTC
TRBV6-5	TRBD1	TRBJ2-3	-	CASSYSTGGVSDTQYF	TGTGCCAGCAGTTATTCGACAGGGGGCGTCTCGGATACGCAGTATTTT
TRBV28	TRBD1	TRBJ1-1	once	CASSPRDSPIMNTEAFF	TGTGCCAGCAGCCCTCGGGACAGTCCGATTATGAACACTGAAGCTTTCTTT
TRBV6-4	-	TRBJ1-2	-	CASSDGPSQGAADSGYGYTF	TGTGCCAGCAGTGACGGTCCGTCCCAAGGGGCGGCCGACTCAGGCTATGGCTACACCTTC
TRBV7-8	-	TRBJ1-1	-	CASSSRGMNTEAFF	TGTGCCAGCAGCTCTCGGGGAATGAACACTGAAGCTTTCTTT
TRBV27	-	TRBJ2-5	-	CASSLYGQETQYF	TGTGCCAGCAGTTTATACGGCCAAGAGACCCAGTACTTC
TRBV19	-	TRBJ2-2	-	CASSIDLNTGELFF	TGTGCCAGTAGTATAGATCTAAACACCGGGGAGCTGTTTTTT
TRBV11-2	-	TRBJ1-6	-	CASSPTGRASPLHF	TGTGCCAGCAGCCCCACGGGCAGGGCCTCACCCCTCCACTTT
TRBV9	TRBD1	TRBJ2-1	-	CASSVGNRGNSNEQFF	TGTGCCAGCAGCGTAGGCAACAGGGGCAATAGTAATGAGCAGTTCTTC
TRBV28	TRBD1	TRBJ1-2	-	CAGVDRGSYGYTF	TGTGCCGGGGTGGACAGGGGTTCATATGGCTACACCTTC
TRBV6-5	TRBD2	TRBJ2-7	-	CASSSPGLGVEQYF	TGTGCCAGCAGTTCCCCGGGACTAGGAGTCGAGCAGTACTTC
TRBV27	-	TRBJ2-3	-	CASRPRGAGEGTQYF	TGTGCCAGCAGACCCCGGGGGGCGGGGGAAGGTACGCAGTATTTT
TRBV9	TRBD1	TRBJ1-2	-	CASSVLGVGQGFGGYTF	TGTGCCAGCAGCGTTCTCGGGGTGGGACAGGGATTTGGAGGCTACACCTTC
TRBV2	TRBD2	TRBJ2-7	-	CASSTGLAGRTYEQYF	TGTGCCAGCTCAACAGGGCTAGCGGGTCGGACCTACGAGCAGTACTTC
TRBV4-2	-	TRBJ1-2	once	CASSQEFGQPNYGYTF	TGTGCCAGCAGCCAAGAATTCGGACAGCCTAACTATGGCTACACCTTC
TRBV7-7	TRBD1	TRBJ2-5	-	CASSPRGQGGETQYF	TGTGCTAGCAGCCCCCGAGGACAGGGAGGAGAGACCCAGTACTTC
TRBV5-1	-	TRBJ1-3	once	CASSFQDSGNTIYF	TGCGCCAGCAGCTTCCAGGACTCTGGAAACACCATATATTTT